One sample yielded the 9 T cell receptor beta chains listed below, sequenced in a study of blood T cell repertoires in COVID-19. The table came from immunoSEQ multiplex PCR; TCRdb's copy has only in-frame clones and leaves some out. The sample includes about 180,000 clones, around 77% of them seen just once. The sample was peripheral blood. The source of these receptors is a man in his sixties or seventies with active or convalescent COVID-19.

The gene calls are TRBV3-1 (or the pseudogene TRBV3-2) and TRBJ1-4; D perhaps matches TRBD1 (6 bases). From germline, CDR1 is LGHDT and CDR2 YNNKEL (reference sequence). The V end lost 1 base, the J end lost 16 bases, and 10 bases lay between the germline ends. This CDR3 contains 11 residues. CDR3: CASSQGGTPFF. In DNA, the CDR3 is TGTGCCAGCAGCCAAGGAGGGACACCGTTTTTT.

This CDR3 reads CASSDREAYGYTF. In DNA form, the CDR3 reads TGCGCCAGCAGTGACAGGGAGGCCTATGGCTACACCTTC. V gene TRBV10-2 combines with J gene TRBJ1-2; D perhaps matches TRBD1 (5 bases). Germline-derived CDR1 and CDR2 are WSHSY and SAAADI. V lost 3 bases to trimming and J lost 4 bases, with 9 bases between them. This CDR3 contains 13 residues.

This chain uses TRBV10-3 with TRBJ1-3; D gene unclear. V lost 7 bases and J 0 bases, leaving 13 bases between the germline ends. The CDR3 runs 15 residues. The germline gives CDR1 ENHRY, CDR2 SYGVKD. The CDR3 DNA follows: TGTGCCATCAAATCGCCGGTGAGCTCTGGAAACACCATATATTTT. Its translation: CAIKSPVSSGNTIYF.

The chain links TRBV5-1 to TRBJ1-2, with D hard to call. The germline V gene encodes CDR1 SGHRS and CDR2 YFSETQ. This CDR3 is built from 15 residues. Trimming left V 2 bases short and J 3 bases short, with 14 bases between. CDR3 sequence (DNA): TGCGCCAGCAGCTTAGGTTCAGGAAATGACTATGGCTACACCTTC. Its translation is CASSLGSGNDYGYTF.

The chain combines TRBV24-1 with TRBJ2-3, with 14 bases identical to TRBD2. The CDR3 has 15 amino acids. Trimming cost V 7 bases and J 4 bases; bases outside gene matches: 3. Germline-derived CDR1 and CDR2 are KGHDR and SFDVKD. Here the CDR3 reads CATSGTSGSPDTQYF. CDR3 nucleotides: TGTGCCACCAGCGGGACTAGCGGGAGCCCAGATACGCAGTATTTT.

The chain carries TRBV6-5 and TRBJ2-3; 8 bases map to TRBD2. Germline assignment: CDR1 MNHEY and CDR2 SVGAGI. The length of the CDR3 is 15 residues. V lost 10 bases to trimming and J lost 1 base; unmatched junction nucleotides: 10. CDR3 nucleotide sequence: TGTGCCATCTCGGGGGGGGCCTGGGGCACAGATACGCAGTATTTT. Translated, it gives CAISGGAWGTDTQYF.

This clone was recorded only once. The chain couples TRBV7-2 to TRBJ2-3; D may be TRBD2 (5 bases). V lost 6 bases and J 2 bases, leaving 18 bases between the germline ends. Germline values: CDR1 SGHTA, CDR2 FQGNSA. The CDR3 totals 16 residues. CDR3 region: CASSRHRGSFTDTQYF. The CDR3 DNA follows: TGTGCCAGCAGTCGCCATCGGGGATCATTCACAGATACGCAGTATTTT. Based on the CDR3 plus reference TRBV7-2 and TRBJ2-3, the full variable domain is GAGVSQSPSNKVTEKGKDVELRCDPISGHTALYWYRQSLGQGLEFLIYFQGNSAPDKSGLPSDRFSAERTGGSVSTLTIQRTQQEDSAVYLCASSRHRGSFTDTQYFGPGTRLTVL.

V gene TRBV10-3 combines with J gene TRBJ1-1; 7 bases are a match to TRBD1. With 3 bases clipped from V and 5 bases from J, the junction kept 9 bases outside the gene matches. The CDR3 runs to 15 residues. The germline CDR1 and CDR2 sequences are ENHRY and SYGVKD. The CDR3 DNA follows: TGTGCCATCAGTGACGCGGGACAGCGAAGGACTGAAGCTTTCTTT. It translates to CAISDAGQRRTEAFF.

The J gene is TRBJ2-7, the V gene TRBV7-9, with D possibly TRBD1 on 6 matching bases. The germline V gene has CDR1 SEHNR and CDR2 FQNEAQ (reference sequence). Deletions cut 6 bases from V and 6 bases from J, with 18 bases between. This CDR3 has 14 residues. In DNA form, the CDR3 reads TGTGCCAGCAGTGGAGGCTTGGACAGCCGCGAGCAGTACTTC. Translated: CASSGGLDSREQYF.